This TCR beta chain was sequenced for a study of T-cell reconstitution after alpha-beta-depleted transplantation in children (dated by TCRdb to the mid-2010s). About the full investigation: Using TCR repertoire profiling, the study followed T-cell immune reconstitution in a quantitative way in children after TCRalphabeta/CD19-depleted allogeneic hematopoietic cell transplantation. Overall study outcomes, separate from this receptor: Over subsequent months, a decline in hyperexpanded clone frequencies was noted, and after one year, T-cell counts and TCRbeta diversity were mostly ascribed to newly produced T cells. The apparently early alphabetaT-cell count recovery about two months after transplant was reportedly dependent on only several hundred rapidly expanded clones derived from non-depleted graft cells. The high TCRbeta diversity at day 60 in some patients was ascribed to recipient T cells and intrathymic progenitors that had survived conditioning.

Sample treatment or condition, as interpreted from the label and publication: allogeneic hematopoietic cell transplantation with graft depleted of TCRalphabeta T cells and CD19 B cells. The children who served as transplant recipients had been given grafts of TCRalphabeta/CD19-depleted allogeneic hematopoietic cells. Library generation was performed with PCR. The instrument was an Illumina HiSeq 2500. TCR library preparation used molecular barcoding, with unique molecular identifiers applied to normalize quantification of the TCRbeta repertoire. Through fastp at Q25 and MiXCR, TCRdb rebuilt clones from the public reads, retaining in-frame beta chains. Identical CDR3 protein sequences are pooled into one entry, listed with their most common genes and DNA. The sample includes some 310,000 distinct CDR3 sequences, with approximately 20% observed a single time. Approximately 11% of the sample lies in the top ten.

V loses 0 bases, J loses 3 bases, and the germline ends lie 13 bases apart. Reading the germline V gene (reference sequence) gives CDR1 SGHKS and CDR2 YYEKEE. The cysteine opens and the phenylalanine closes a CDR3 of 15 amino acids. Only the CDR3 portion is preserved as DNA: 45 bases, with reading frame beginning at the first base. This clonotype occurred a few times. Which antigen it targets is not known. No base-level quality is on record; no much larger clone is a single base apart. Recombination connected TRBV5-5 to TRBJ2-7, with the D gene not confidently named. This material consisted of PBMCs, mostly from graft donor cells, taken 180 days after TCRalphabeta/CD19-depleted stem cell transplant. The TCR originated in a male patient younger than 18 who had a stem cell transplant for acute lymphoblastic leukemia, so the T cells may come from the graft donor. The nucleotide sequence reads TGTGCCAGCAGCTTGGATATATATTCAAGCTACGAGCAGTACTTC. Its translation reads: CASSLDIYSSYEQYF.